Below, 20 T cell receptor beta chains from the same sample are listed, as sequenced in a study of shared clonotypes between healthy human individuals (dated by TCRdb to the early 2020s). The library was generated by the immunoSEQ multiplex PCR assay. Held by TCRdb, this immuneACCESS table contains in-frame sequences only and omits some clones. Under half of the omission traces to an unresolved V gene where checked; the cause of the rest is unknown. The table for this sample lists fewer than 1.8 million clones; 98% to 99% of them were counted only once. The top ten constitute around 0.38% of the sample. Source material: naive CD4+ T cells sorted from blood. The sample's cell subset or site label is to be understood as: CD45RA+ positively selected. Receptors originate from a man younger than 45 in good health.

CDR3 sequence: CASTRQAAVNEKLFF. In DNA form, the CDR3 reads TGTGCCAGCACCCGTCAGGCAGCAGTTAATGAAAAACTGTTTTTT. V is TRBV2 and J is TRBJ1-4; no firm D call. Trimming took 7 bases from V and 4 from J, leaving 16 bases between them. Looked up from germline, CDR1 is SNHLY and CDR2 is FYNNEI. The CDR3 spans 15 residues.

The chain uses TRBV18 and TRBJ1-5; the D gene is possibly TRBD1 (5 bases). CDR3 size: 13 residues. Trimming left V 2 bases short and J 10 bases short, with 12 bases between. Germline V gene data show CDR1 as KGHSH and CDR2 as LQKENI. The CDR3 region has the DNA TGTGCCAGCTCACCATCAATGGGGGAACCCCAGCATTTT. It encodes CASSPSMGEPQHF.

The rearrangement links TRBV7-9 to TRBJ1-2, with TRBD1 matching 7 bases. CDR1 is SEHNR, CDR2 FQNEAQ, per germline (reference sequence). This CDR3 is built from 13 residues. The trim removed 4 bases at V and 2 bases at J, leaving 1 base unmatched. This chain's CDR3 is CASSWGQNYGYTF. The CDR3, as DNA: TGTGCCAGCAGCTGGGGACAGAACTATGGCTACACCTTC.

This sequence joins TRBV29-1 and TRBJ1-3; D is unclear. Deletions cut 6 bases from V and 0 bases from J, with 12 bases between. This CDR3 contains 14 residues. The germline V gene has CDR1 SQVTM and CDR2 ANQGSEA. This CDR3 reads CSVDLDGSGNTIYF. CDR3 coding DNA: TGCAGCGTGGACCTTGACGGCTCTGGAAACACCATATATTTT.

The gene calls are TRBV7-3 and TRBJ2-1; 9 nucleotides match TRBD1. CDR3 length: 16 amino acids. The V segment lost 5 bases and the J segment 9 bases; nucleotides outside the gene matches: 14. Germline CDR1 reads SGHTA; CDR2 reads FQGTGA. DNA of the CDR3: TGTGCCAGCAGCGCTCGAGGGACAGGGAGTCGGAGTGAGCAGTTCTTC. It translates to CASSARGTGSRSEQFF.

The genes are TRBV18 and TRBJ2-3; 8 bases are a match to TRBD2. The J segment lost 5 bases and the V segment lost 2 bases, leaving 9 bases of the junction unmatched. The CDR3 has 16 amino acids. Germline loops: CDR1 KGHSH, CDR2 LQKENI. CDR3 region: CASSPGRPGGGDTQYF. In nucleotides, the CDR3 is TGTGCCAGCTCACCAGGGCGGCCCGGGGGGGGAGATACGCAGTATTTT. Variable domain in full (rest from reference TRBV18 and TRBJ2-3): NAGVMQNPRHLVRRRGQEARLRCSPMKGHSHVYWYRQLPEEGLKFMVYLQKENIIDESGMPKERFSAEFPKEGPSILRIQQVVRGDSAAYFCASSPGRPGGGDTQYFGPGTRLTVL.

For this clone: A junction end diverges from the germline sequence, so it may reflect a read error. Other DNA sequences of this sample code for an identical CDR3. This chain joins TRBV7-7 and TRBJ2-3, with TRBD2 identical over 7 bases. CDR1 SSHAT and CDR2 FNYEAQ come from the germline V gene (reference sequence). This CDR3 has 14 amino acids. The CDR3 sequence is CASSSGLSTDTQYF. CDR3 sequence (DNA): TGTGCTAGCAGCTCGGGACTATCCACAGATACGCAGTATTTT.

The chain combines TRBV10-3 with TRBJ2-1; D not resolved. Germline CDR1 is ENHRY and CDR2 is SYGVKD. Trimming cost V 11 bases and J 6 bases, with 17 bases left between them. This CDR3 spans 13 amino acids. CDR3 sequence (DNA): TGTGCCTCAACGTCCAACCCCACCAATGAGCAGTTCTTC. Its translation: CASTSNPTNEQFF.

The CDR3 nucleotides are TGTGCCAGCAGCAAAGTCCCGGGCCCGTACTCCTACGAGCAGTACTTC. Translation: CASSKVPGPYSYEQYF. The chain joins TRBV21-1 to TRBJ2-7. TRBV21-1 is reported as a pseudogene. The CDR3 has 16 amino acids.

The chain links TRBV10-2 to TRBJ2-7, with TRBD1 identical over 8 bases. Germline V gives CDR1 WSHSY, CDR2 SAAADI. Germline trimming cut 7 bases from V and 6 bases from J; bases unmatched to any gene: 11. The CDR3 loop spans 14 amino acids. The CDR3 nucleotides read TGCGCCAGCATAGAGGTCAGGGGGCTCTCCGAGCAGTACTTC. Its protein product is CASIEVRGLSEQYF.

A word on this clone: A read error may be the cause here, since a much bigger clone is one base away. Other DNA sequences from this sample encode an identical CDR3 as well. The chain joins TRBV5-1 to TRBJ2-7; no clear D gene. V dropped 0 bases and J dropped 3 bases, with 4 bases sitting between them. The V gene's germline CDR1 is SGHRS and CDR2 YFSETQ. This CDR3 contains 12 residues. The CDR3 DNA is TGCGCCAGCAGCTTGGGGGTCTACGAGCAGTACTTC. It yields the protein CASSLGVYEQYF. The entire variable domain, with the rest obtained from reference TRBV5-1 and TRBJ2-7, is as follows: KAGVTQTPRYLIKTRGQQVTLSCSPISGHRSVSWYQQTPGQGLQFLFEYFSETQRNKGNFPGRFSGRQFSNSRSEMNVSTLELGDSALYLCASSLGVYEQYFGPGTRLTVT.

This chain links TRBV11-2 with TRBJ2-5, with D unclear. The CDR3 spans 11 residues. The V and J ends lost 3 bases and 4 bases respectively, with 3 bases between them. The germline V gene encodes CDR1 SGHAT and CDR2 FQNNGV. The CDR3 region is CASSFLETQYF. Written as DNA, the CDR3 is TGTGCCAGCAGCTTCCTAGAGACCCAGTACTTC.

The chain combines TRBV7-2 with TRBJ2-7; 11 nucleotides line up with TRBD2. Unmatched junction bases numbered 8, after V lost 5 bases and J lost 2 bases. Germline V gene lookup returns CDR1 SGHTA and CDR2 FQGNSA. The CDR3 extends over 16 amino acids. The CDR3 bases are TGTGCCAGCAGCGGGACTAGCGGAAGAAACCCCTACGAGCAGTACTTC. It yields the protein CASSGTSGRNPYEQYF.

The chain has TRBV7-2 and TRBJ1-5; 7 positions match TRBD1. V trimming: 3 bases; J trimming: 4 bases; junction bases outside the gene matches: 6. This CDR3 has 15 residues. CDR1 is SGHTA and CDR2 is FQGNSA in the germline V gene. Written as DNA, the CDR3 is TGTGCCAGCAGCTTCTACGGACAGGAGAATCAGCCCCAGCATTTT. Translating it yields CASSFYGQENQPQHF. The full variable domain, rest sourced from reference TRBV7-2 and TRBJ1-5, is GAGVSQSPSNKVTEKGKDVELRCDPISGHTALYWYRQSLGQGLEFLIYFQGNSAPDKSGLPSDRFSAERTGGSVSTLTIQRTQQEDSAVYLCASSFYGQENQPQHFGDGTRLSIL.

This rearrangement joins TRBV6-4 to TRBJ1-1, with D perhaps TRBD1 (6 bases). The germline V gene encodes CDR1 MRHNA and CDR2 SNTAGT. Trimming shortened V by 4 bases and J by 3 bases, and 9 bases separated the two germline ends. The CDR3 has 13 residues. In nucleotides, the CDR3 is TGTGCCAGCAGTGCTGGGGGCGACACTGAAGCTTTCTTT. Translated, it gives CASSAGGDTEAFF.

The chain links TRBV28 to TRBJ1-5; 8 positions match TRBD1. This CDR3 contains 17 residues. Germline CDR1 is MDHEN and CDR2 is SYDVKM. J lost 1 base, V lost 2 bases, and 7 bases had no gene match. The CDR3 DNA sequence: TGTGCCAGCAGTTTAATGGCAGGGGGCGGAAGCAATCAGCCCCAGCATTTT. As protein: CASSLMAGGGSNQPQHF.

This chain connects TRBV5-4 to TRBJ2-7; TRBD2 agrees at 7 bases. Germline V gene data show CDR1 as SGHNT and CDR2 as YYREEE (reference sequence). V lost 4 bases and J lost 3; bases outside the gene matches: 7. The CDR3 extends over 14 amino acids. CDR3 DNA sequence: TGTGCCAGCAGCGCGGGAGAAGGATACTACGAGCAGTACTTC. Its translation: CASSAGEGYYEQYF.

This clone was seen just once. The genes are TRBV9 and TRBJ1-3, with 9 positions matching TRBD1. The germline V gene encodes CDR1 SGDLS and CDR2 YYNGEE. After removal of 6 bases from V and 0 bases from J, the junction contained 7 bases not matched to a gene. CDR3 length: 16 residues. CDR3 region: CASTGGQGLSGNTIYF. As DNA, the CDR3 is TGTGCCAGCACCGGGGGACAGGGCCTCTCTGGAAACACCATATATTTT.

The gene calls are TRBV2 and TRBJ2-7; TRBD1 matches 8 bases. The CDR3 runs to 15 residues. CDR1 and CDR2 from the germline V gene are SNHLY and FYNNEI. V gave up 6 bases and J gave up 4 bases; unmatched junction bases: 11. The CDR3 reads CASRGDRGIWYEQYF. The CDR3, as DNA: TGTGCCAGCAGGGGAGACAGGGGTATATGGTACGAGCAGTACTTC.

V usage is TRBV12-5 and J usage is TRBJ2-5, with a weak D call TRBD1 (6 bases). V lost 5 bases, J lost 3 bases, and 13 bases lay in between. The germline gives CDR1 LGHNT, CDR2 FRNRAP. This CDR3 comprises 14 residues. CDR3 protein: CASGADSSEETQYF. CDR3 bases: TGTGCTAGTGGTGCGGACAGTTCCGAAGAGACCCAGTACTTC.